A selection of T cell receptor beta chains follows, all from one sample in a study of CDR3 diversity in severe acne. TCRdb independently ran MiXCR on the PCR reads; one entry per CDR3 protein. The sample lists some 84,000 distinct CDR3 sequences; 45% to 50% were seen once. The sample taken for sequencing was blood. The receptors originated from a male donor in good health, serving as a control. Both conserved end residues are part of each CDR3. The D gene is left open where the match is weak. The listing skips clone size in some rows; elsewhere it reads once, few, many or a size class.

size	V	J	D	DNA	CDR3
-	TRBV19	TRBJ1-1	-	TGTGCCAGTAGTGGCCCTTCGACCTTGGGGAACACTGAAGCTTTCTTT	CASSGPSTLGNTEAFF
medium-sized	TRBV20-1	TRBJ2-7	-	TGCAGTGCCAAAGACATACGCGAGCAGTACTTC	CSAKDIREQYF
-	TRBV7-9	TRBJ1-4	TRBD1	TGTGCCAGCAGCCGGACAGGGTTTAATGAAAAACTGTTTTTT	CASSRTGFNEKLFF
-	TRBV20-1	TRBJ1-6	TRBD1	TGCAGTGCTAGCCCGGGACAGGCAAATTCACCCCTCCACTTT	CSASPGQANSPLHF
-	TRBV19	TRBJ1-5	-	TGTGCCACGCTCCTCCGGGGGAGCAATCAGCCCCAGCATTTT	CATLLRGSNQPQHF
-	TRBV28	TRBJ2-7	-	TGTGCCAGCAGTAAGCGTAGGTTACGCTACGAGCAGTACTTC	CASSKRRLRYEQYF
few	TRBV5-5	TRBJ2-5	-	TGTGCCAGCGAGGACACTAACCAAGAGACCCAGTACTTC	CASEDTNQETQYF
-	TRBV7-3	TRBJ2-3	TRBD2	TGTGCCAGCAGCTCGATAGCGGGATGGGCAGATACGCAGTATTTT	CASSSIAGWADTQYF
-	TRBV5-6	TRBJ2-5	-	TGTGCCAGCAGCTTCGGGATGGAGGGAGAGACCCAGTACTTC	CASSFGMEGETQYF
few	TRBV5-1	TRBJ2-7	-	TGTGCCAGCAGTTACGCCCCACCGAGAGCCTACGAGCAGTACTTC	CASSYAPPRAYEQYF
once	TRBV2	TRBJ1-2	TRBD1	TGTGCCAGCAGTGGTCTCGGCAGGGGGCACTATGGCTACACCTTC	CASSGLGRGHYGYTF
-	TRBV20-1	TRBJ2-5	-	TGCAGTGCCCCGGTCGGGGAAGAGACCCAGTACTTC	CSAPVGEETQYF
few	TRBV20-1	TRBJ2-7	TRBD2	TGCAGTGCTAAGACTAGCGGGAGGGCCATCGAGCAGTACTTC	CSAKTSGRAIEQYF
-	TRBV5-1	TRBJ1-4	-	TGCGCCAGCAGCCTCTCCGGGGAAAAACTGTTTTTT	CASSLSGEKLFF
-	TRBV6-1	TRBJ2-7	TRBD1	TGTGCCAGCAGTGCGCCGGGACAGGTATCCGAGCAGTACTTC	CASSAPGQVSEQYF
-	TRBV7-9	TRBJ2-7	TRBD2	TGTGCCAGCAGCACGTTACTAGCGGGAGCCCTCTCCTACGAGCAGTACTTC	CASSTLLAGALSYEQYF
many	TRBV29-1	TRBJ1-2	-	TGCAGCGTTGAACCCCAGAGGGGCTACACCTTC	CSVEPQRGYTF
few	TRBV25-1	TRBJ1-2	-	TGTGCCAGCAGTGAAGCGGGACGGTATGGCTACACCTTC	CASSEAGRYGYTF
-	TRBV18	TRBJ2-5	-	TGTGCCAACTCCCGGACGGGGCTCCAAGAGACCCAGTACTTC	CANSRTGLQETQYF
medium-sized	TRBV7-2	TRBJ2-1	TRBD1	TGTGCCAGCAGCTGGACAGGGGTATTTGGCAATGAGCAGTTCTTC	CASSWTGVFGNEQFF
once	TRBV20-1	TRBJ1-2	-	TGCAGTGTGGGGCTCGGAGTCTATGGCTACACCTTC	CSVGLGVYGYTF
few	TRBV2	TRBJ1-5	-	TGTGCCAGCAGGCTAACAGGCCAAAATCAGCCCCAGCATTTT	CASRLTGQNQPQHF
many	TRBV7-6	TRBJ1-3	TRBD1	TGTGCCAGCAGCCCACAGGGGGAATCTCTGGTCAACACCATATATTTT	CASSPQGESLVNTIYF
medium-sized	TRBV5-8	TRBJ2-1	-	TGTGCCAGCAGCTTTGAGGGGGGGCCGGGGTACAATGAGCAGTTCTTC	CASSFEGGPGYNEQFF
-	TRBV29-1	TRBJ2-1	-	TGCAGCGTTGGGGCAGGGGCCAAGGACAATGAGCAGTTCTTC	CSVGAGAKDNEQFF
-	TRBV29-1	TRBJ1-2	-	TGCAGCGTTGTATCACCTAACTATGGCTACACCTTC	CSVVSPNYGYTF
-	TRBV2	TRBJ2-4	-	TGTGCCAGCAGTGAAAAGGCCAAAAACATTCAGTACTTC	CASSEKAKNIQYF
many	TRBV7-9	TRBJ1-1	TRBD1	TGTGCCAGCAGCTCCCGAGGACAGGTGAACACTGAAGCTTTCTTT	CASSSRGQVNTEAFF
-	TRBV6-1	TRBJ2-1	-	TGTGCCAGCAGTGAGGGGAGTAGCAATCAGCAGTTCTTC	CASSEGSSNQQFF
-	TRBV11-2	TRBJ1-6	-	TGTGCCAGCAGCTTAGCCCGGGCCGCGGGGGCATCACCCCTCCACTTT	CASSLARAAGASPLHF
-	TRBV5-1	TRBJ1-5	-	TGCGCCAGCAGCTTGTTAGGGGAGGATCAGCCCCAGCATTTT	CASSLLGEDQPQHF
-	TRBV7-6	TRBJ1-3	-	-	CASSPGAEAFFGQGTIYF
-	TRBV7-3	TRBJ2-1	TRBD1	TGTGCCAGCAGCTTAACACGACAACAGGGGGTCAATGAGCAGTTCTTC	CASSLTRQQGVNEQFF
many	TRBV2	TRBJ2-5	-	TGTGCCAGCAGTCCCGGGACACGCAGCTTGGGGTTC	CASSPGTRSLGF
few	TRBV6-2/TRBV6-3	TRBJ2-7	-	TGTGCCAGCAGAGGCGGCACAAACGAGCAGTACTTC	CASRGGTNEQYF
few	TRBV2	TRBJ1-3	-	TGTGCCAGCAGTGAACCGAGCTCTGGAAACACCATATATTTT	CASSEPSSGNTIYF
-	TRBV25-1	TRBJ1-2	-	TGTGCCAGCAGTTTAGTCGCCAGCAAAGGCTACACCTTC	CASSLVASKGYTF
-	TRBV10-1	TRBJ1-1	-	TGCGCCAGCAGGGCGATACGGGAGATTTTCTTT	CASRAIREIFF
few	TRBV9	TRBJ1-5	-	TGTGCCAGCAGCGCCCACGATGGGTATCCCCAGCATTTT	CASSAHDGYPQHF
-	TRBV24-1	TRBJ2-7	TRBD2	TGTGCCACCAGTGATCTGACTAGCGGGGCTCCTTACTACGAGCAGTACTTC	CATSDLTSGAPYYEQYF
-	TRBV20-1	TRBJ2-7	TRBD2	TGCAGTGCTAGCTTAGGACTAGCGGGGGGGTACGAGCAGTACTTC	CSASLGLAGGYEQYF
few	TRBV2	TRBJ2-7	TRBD1	TGTGCCAGCGGGGGGACAGGGGGCGCCGAGCAGTACTTC	CASGGTGGAEQYF
few	TRBV7-8	TRBJ2-5	TRBD2	TGTGCCAGCAGCTTAAGGACTAGCGGCCAAGAGACCCAGTACTTC	CASSLRTSGQETQYF
-	TRBV25-1	TRBJ2-7	-	TGTGCCAGCAGTGCTAGAGAGAGCGGAGACTCCTACGAGCAGTACTTC	CASSARESGDSYEQYF
medium-sized	TRBV14	TRBJ1-1	-	TGTGCCAGCAGCAACACTGAAGCTTTCTTT	CASSNTEAFF